The clone carrying this T cell receptor (beta chain) turned up a few times. This sample is drawn from a study of T cells after yellow fever vaccination. TCRdb processed the 5' RACE reads anew with MiXCR; each CDR3 protein has one entry. Counted here are about 330,000 distinct CDR3 sequences, around 7.3% occurring once; the ten biggest clones make up 15% to 20%. Trimming shortened V by 4 bases and J by 14 bases, and 24 bases separated the two germline ends. This CDR3 has 16 amino acids. The germline V gene has CDR1 SGHTA and CDR2 FQGNSA. This sequence was found in a man aged 18 to 30 who received the YFV17D yellow fever vaccine. The V call is TRBV7-2, the J call TRBJ1-6, with D maybe TRBD1 (5 bases). Sequences were derived from PBMCs, sampled roughly 46 days after the first yellow fever vaccination. In nucleotides, the CDR3 is TGTGCCAGCAGCTCTCATGGGACTGACGGCCGGTTTTCCCTCCACTTT. Its protein is CASSSHGTDGRFSLHF.